This T cell receptor (beta chain) was sequenced in a study of T cells after yellow fever vaccination. Study results and limitations: Researchers noted that a small share of clonotypes showed up in both CD4 and CD8 compartments.

This clonotype was seen a few times. Its matching antigen is unknown. TCRdb re-derived calls from the 5' RACE reads in MiXCR, one entry per CDR3 protein. The table lists fewer than 450,000 distinct CDR3 sequences, under 14% of them singletons. CDR3 length: 14 residues. Per the germline V gene, CDR1 is SGHNT and CDR2 is YYREEE (reference sequence). The V end was cut by 4 bases, the J end by 3 bases, with 13 bases between. This chain joins TRBV5-4 and TRBJ2-5; possibly TRBD1 for D (6 bases). This sequence originates from a man aged 18 to 30 who received the YFV17D yellow fever vaccine. Sequencing was performed on PBMCs, taken on the day of the first yellow fever vaccination. CDR3 in amino acids: CASSPPEGEETQYF. The CDR3 DNA sequence: TGTGCCAGCAGCCCCCCCGAGGGGGAAGAGACCCAGTACTTC. The complete variable domain, with remaining parts taken from reference TRBV5-4 and TRBJ2-5, reads ETGVTQSPTHLIKTRGQQVTLRCSSQSGHNTVSWYQQALGQGPQFIFQYYREEENGRGNFPPRFSGLQFPNYSSELNVNALELDDSALYLCASSPPEGEETQYFGPGTRLLVL.